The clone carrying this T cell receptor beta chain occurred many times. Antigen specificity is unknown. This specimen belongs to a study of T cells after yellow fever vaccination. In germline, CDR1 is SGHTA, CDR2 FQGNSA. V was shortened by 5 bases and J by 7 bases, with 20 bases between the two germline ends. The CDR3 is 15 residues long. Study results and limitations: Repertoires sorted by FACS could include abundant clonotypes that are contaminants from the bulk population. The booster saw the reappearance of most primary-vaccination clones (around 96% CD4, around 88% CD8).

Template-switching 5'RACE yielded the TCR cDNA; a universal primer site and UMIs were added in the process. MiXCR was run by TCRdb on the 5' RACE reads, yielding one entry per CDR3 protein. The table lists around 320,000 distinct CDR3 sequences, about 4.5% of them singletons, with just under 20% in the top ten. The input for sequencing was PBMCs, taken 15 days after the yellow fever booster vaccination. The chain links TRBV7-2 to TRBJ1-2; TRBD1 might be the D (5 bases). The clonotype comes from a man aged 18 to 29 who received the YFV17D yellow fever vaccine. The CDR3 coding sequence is TGTGCCAGCAGCGTACCGGACGGGGGTGCGGGTGGCTACACCTTC. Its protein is CASSVPDGGAGGYTF.